This TCR beta chain was captured by sequencing in a study of blood T cell repertoires in COVID-19. Study details: Both acute and convalescent COVID-19 samples were obtained from the United States, Italy and Spain. Sample material is recorded as cDNA or gDNA derived from T cells, B-cell-depleted T cells, or PBMCs.

In the original processing: Scientists estimated how many nucleated cells there were by amplifying reference gene primers. The data were produced by immunoSEQ multiplex PCR, yet TCRdb's version contains in-frame clones alone and is incomplete. The D gene and trimming were derived from the DNA, and the V and J assignments and clone size from that table. The table has roughly 330,000 clones, 83% seen once. Sequencing was carried out using peripheral blood. The sequence came from a woman aged 45-65 years with acute or convalescent COVID-19.

In DNA, the CDR3 is TGTGCCAGCAGCCTCGGACAGGGACTCTACAATGAGCAGTTCTTC. Its protein product is CASSLGQGLYNEQFF. The chain couples TRBV5-5 to TRBJ2-1; 8 positions agree with TRBD1. CDR1 SGHKS and CDR2 YYEKEE come from the germline V gene (reference sequence). Trimming at V came to 4 bases and at J to 3 bases, leaving 6 bases not matched to a gene. The CDR3 loop spans 15 amino acids.